The entry below describes one T cell receptor (beta chain). Antigen unknown. J gave up 3 bases and V 4 bases, and 3 bases lay outside the gene matches. This CDR3 has 13 residues. The germline gives CDR1 SGHTA, CDR2 FQGTGA. This record belongs to a study of cytomegalovirus exposure and HLA in healthy donors. Study-wide points: The majority of TCR sequences were rare, yet some public TCRs appeared in many donors.

TCRdb's table, derived via immunoSEQ multiplex PCR, lists solely in-frame clones and lacks some. The sample lists over 120,000 clones, about 88% seen once, with over 8.5% in the top ten. Material: PBMCs. The TCR was taken from a woman aged 18-35 years in good health and CMV-seropositive. The chain couples TRBV7-3 to TRBJ2-7; 7 bases fit TRBD1. The chain's CDR3 is CASSWTGGYEQYF. Written as DNA, the CDR3 is TGTGCCAGCAGCTGGACAGGCGGCTACGAGCAGTACTTC.